This T cell receptor (beta chain) was obtained from a study of blood T cell repertoires in COVID-19. Turning to the study itself: The analysed material was cDNA or gDNA that came from T cells, B-cell-depleted T cells, or PBMCs.

Here immunoSEQ multiplex PCR was the method, and the copy in TCRdb shows in-frame clones only, minus some. Seen here are fewer than 200,000 clones, around 80% observed once, and the top ten hold approximately 22%. Germline loops: CDR1 SQVTM, CDR2 ANQGSEA. This CDR3 has 14 residues. J was trimmed by 3 bases and V by 5 bases; bases with no gene match: 9. This receptor was identified in a woman older than 75 with acute or convalescent COVID-19. Sequencing was done on a sample of peripheral blood. This sequence joins TRBV29-1 and TRBJ1-2; 7 bases align to TRBD1. CDR3 DNA: TGCAGCGTTACAGGGGAAGTAGGTGACTATGGCTACACCTTC. It translates to CSVTGEVGDYGYTF.